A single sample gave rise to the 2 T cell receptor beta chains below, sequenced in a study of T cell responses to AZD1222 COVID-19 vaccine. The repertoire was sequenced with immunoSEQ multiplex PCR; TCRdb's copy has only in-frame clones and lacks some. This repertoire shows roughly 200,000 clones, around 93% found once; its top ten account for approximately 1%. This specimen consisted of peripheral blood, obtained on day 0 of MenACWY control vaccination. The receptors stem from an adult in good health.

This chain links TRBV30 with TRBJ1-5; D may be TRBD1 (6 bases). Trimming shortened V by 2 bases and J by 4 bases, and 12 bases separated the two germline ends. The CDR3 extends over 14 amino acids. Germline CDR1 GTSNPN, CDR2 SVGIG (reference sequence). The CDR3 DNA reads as TGTGCCTGGAGTAGCGGTAGGGGGAATCAGCCCCAGCATTTT. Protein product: CAWSSGRGNQPQHF.

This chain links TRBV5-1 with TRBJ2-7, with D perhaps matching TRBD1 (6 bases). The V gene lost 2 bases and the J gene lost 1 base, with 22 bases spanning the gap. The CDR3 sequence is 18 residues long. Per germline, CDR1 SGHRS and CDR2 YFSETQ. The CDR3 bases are TGCGCCAGCAGCTTACCCAGGGGCCCATCTTTAGCGTCCTACGAGCAGTACTTC. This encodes CASSLPRGPSLASYEQYF.